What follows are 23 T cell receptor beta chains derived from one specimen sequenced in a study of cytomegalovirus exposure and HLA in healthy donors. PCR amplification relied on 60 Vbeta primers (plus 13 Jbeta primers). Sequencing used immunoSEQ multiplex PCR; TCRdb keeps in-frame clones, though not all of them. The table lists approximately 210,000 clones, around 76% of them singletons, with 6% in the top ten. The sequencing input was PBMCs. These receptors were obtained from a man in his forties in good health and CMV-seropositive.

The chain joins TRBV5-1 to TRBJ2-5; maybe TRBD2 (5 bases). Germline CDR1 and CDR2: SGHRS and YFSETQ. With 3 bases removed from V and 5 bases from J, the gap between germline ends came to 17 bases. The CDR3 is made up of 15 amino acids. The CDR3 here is CASSSFSSGGETQYF. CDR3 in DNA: TGCGCCAGCAGCTCGTTTAGCAGCGGCGGGGAGACCCAGTACTTC.

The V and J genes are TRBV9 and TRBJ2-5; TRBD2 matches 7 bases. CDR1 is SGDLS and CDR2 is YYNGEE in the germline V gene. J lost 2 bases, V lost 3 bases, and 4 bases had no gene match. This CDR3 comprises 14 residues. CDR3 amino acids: CASSALGGQETQYF. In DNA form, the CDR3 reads TGTGCCAGCAGCGCCTTGGGGGGGCAAGAGACCCAGTACTTC.

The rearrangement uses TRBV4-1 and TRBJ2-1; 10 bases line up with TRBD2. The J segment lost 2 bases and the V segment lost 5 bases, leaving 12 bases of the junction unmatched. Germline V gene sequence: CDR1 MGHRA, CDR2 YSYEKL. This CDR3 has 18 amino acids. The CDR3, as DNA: TGCGCCAGCAGCATTGTTGGCGAGCGGGAGGGACCCTACAATGAGCAGTTCTTC. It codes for CASSIVGEREGPYNEQFF.

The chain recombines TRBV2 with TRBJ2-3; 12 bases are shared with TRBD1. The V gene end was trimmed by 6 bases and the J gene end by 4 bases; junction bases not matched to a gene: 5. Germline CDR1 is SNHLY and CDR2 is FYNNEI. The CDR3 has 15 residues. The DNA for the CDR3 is TGTGCCAGCAGACCCGGGACAGGGGGCGCAGATACGCAGTATTTT. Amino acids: CASRPGTGGADTQYF.

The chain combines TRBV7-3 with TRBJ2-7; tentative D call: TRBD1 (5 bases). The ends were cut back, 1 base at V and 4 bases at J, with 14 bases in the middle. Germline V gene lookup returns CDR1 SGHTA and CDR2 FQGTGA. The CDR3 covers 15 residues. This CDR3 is CASSLSPTGQYEQYF. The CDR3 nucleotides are TGTGCCAGCAGCTTAAGCCCCACCGGACAATACGAGCAGTACTTC.

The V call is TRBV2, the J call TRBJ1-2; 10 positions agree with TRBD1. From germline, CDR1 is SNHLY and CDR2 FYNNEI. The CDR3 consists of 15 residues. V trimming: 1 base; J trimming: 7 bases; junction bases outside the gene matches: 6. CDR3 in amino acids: CASSEGQGARGGYTF. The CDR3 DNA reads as TGTGCCAGCAGTGAAGGACAGGGGGCGCGTGGTGGCTACACCTTC.

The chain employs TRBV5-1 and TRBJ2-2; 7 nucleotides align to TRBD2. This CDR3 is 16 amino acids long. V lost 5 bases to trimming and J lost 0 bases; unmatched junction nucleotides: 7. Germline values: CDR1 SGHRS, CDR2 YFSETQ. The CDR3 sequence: CASRSLGGANTGELFF. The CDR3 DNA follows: TGCGCCAGCAGGTCTCTGGGGGGGGCGAACACCGGGGAGCTGTTTTTT.

The CDR3 spells CASSLGLVVNTEAFF. The CDR3 DNA reads TGTGCCAGCAGCTTAGGTTTGGTAGTGAACACTGAAGCTTTCTTT. The rearrangement uses TRBV11-2 and TRBJ1-1; no firm D call. CDR1 SGHAT and CDR2 FQNNGV come from the germline V gene. Trimming removed 1 base at V and 0 bases at J, with 9 bases between. This CDR3 contains 15 residues.

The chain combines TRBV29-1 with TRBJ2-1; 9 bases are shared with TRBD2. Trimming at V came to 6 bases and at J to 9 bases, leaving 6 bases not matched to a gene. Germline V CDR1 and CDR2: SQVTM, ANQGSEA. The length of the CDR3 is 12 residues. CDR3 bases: TGCAGCGTCCTAGCGGGAACGGGTGAGCAGTTCTTC. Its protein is CSVLAGTGEQFF.

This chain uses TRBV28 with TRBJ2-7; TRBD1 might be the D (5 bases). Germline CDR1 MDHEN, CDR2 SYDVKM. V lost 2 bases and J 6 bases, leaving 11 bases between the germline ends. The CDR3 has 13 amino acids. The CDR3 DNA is TGTGCCAGCAGTTTAGGGGCAGGAGCCGAGCAGTACTTC. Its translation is CASSLGAGAEQYF.

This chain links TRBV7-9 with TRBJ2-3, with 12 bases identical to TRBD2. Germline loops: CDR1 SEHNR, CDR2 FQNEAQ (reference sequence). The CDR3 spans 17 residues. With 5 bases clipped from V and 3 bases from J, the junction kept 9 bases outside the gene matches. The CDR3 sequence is CASSVTTSGSGTDTQYF. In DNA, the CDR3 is TGTGCCAGCAGCGTTACGACTAGCGGGAGTGGAACAGATACGCAGTATTTT.

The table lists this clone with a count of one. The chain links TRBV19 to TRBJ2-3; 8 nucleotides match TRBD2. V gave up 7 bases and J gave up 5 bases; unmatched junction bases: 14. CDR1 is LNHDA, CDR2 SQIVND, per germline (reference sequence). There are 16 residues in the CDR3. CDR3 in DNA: TGTGCCAGTACGGGCACTAGCGGTCCCTGGGGAGATACGCAGTATTTT. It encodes CASTGTSGPWGDTQYF. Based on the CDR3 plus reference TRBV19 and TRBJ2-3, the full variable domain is DGGITQSPKYLFRKEGQNVTLSCEQNLNHDAMYWYRQDPGQGLRLIYYSQIVNDFQKGDIAEGYSVSREKKESFPLTVTSAQKNPTAFYLCASTGTSGPWGDTQYFGPGTRLTVL.

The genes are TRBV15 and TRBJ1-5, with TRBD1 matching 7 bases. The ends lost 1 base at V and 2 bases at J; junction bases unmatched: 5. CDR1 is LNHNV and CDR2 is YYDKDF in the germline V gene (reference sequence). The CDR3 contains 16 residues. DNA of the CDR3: TGTGCCACCAGCAGAGTTAAGGGGGCCGGCAATCAGCCCCAGCATTTT. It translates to CATSRVKGAGNQPQHF.

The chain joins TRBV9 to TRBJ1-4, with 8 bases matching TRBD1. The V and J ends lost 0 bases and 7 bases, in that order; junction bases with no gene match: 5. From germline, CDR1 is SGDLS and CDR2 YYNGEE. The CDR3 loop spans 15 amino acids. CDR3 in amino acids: CASSVAGTGGEKLFF. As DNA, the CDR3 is TGTGCCAGCAGCGTAGCGGGGACAGGCGGTGAAAAACTGTTTTTT.

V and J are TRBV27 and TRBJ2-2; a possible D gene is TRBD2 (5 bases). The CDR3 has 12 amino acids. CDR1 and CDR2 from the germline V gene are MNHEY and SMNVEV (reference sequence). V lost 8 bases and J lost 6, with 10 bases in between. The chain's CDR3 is CASSGIAGELFF. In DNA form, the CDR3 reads TGTGCCAGCTCGGGGATAGCCGGGGAGCTGTTTTTT.

For the CDR3, the DNA is TGTGCCAGCAGCCCAAGCAGGGGACGGGGAGCTTTCTTT. Protein: CASSPSRGRGAFF. The J gene is TRBJ1-1, the V gene TRBV11-2; a possible D gene is TRBD1 (6 bases). The length of the CDR3 is 13 residues. V was cut by 5 bases and J by 10 bases, with 17 bases left in between. Germline V gene lookup returns CDR1 SGHAT and CDR2 FQNNGV.

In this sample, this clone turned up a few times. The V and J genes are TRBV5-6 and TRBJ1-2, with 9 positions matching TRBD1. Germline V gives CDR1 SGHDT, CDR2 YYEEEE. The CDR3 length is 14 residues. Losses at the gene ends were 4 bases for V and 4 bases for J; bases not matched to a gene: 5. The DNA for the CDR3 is TGTGCCAGCAGCACGGGACAGGGAAGCTATGGCTACACCTTC. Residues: CASSTGQGSYGYTF.

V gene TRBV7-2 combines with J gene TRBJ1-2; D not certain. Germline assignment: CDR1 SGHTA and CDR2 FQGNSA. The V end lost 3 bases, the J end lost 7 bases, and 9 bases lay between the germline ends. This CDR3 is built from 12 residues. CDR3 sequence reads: CASSLGPSGYTF. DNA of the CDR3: TGTGCCAGCAGCTTGGGCCCAAGTGGCTACACCTTC. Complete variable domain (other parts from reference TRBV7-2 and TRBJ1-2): GAGVSQSPSNKVTEKGKDVELRCDPISGHTALYWYRQSLGQGLEFLIYFQGNSAPDKSGLPSDRFSAERTGGSVSTLTIQRTQQEDSAVYLCASSLGPSGYTFGSGTRLTVV.

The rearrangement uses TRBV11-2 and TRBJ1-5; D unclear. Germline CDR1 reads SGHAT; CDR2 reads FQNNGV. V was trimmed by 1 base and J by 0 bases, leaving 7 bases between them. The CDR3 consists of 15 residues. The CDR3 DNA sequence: TGTGCCAGCAGCTTAGGCCACATTAGCAATCAGCCCCAGCATTTT. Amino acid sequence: CASSLGHISNQPQHF.

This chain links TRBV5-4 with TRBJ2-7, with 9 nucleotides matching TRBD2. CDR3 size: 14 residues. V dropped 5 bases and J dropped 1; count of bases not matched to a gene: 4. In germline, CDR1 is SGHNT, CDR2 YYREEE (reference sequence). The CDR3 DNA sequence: TGTGCCAGCAGTTCGGGACTAGCATCCTACGAGCAGTACGTC. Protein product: CASSSGLASYEQYV.

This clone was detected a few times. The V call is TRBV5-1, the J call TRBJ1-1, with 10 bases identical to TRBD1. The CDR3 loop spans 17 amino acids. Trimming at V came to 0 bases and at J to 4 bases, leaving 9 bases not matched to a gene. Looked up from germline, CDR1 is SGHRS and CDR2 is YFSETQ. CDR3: CASSLGTGGNLATEAFF. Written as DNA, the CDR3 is TGCGCCAGCAGCTTGGGGACAGGGGGTAACCTGGCCACTGAAGCTTTCTTT.

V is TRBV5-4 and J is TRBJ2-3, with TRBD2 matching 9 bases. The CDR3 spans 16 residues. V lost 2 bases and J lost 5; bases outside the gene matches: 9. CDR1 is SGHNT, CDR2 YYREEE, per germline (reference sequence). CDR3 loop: CASSFEAGGPLDTQYF. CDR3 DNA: TGTGCCAGCAGCTTTGAGGCGGGAGGGCCGTTAGATACGCAGTATTTT.

The CDR3 reads CASSFQGATEAFF. In DNA form, the CDR3 reads TGTGCCAGCAGTTTCCAGGGGGCCACTGAAGCTTTCTTT. The V and J genes are TRBV2 and TRBJ1-1, with 8 bases lining up with TRBD1. Germline V CDR1 and CDR2: SNHLY, FYNNEI. The V segment lost 5 bases and the J segment 4 bases; nucleotides outside the gene matches: 3. The CDR3 runs 13 residues. The full variable domain, completed using reference TRBV2 and TRBJ1-1, is EPEVTQTPSHQVTQMGQEVILRCVPISNHLYFYWYRQILGQKVEFLVSFYNNEISEKSEIFDDQFSVERPDGSNFTLKIRSTKLEDSAMYFCASSFQGATEAFFGQGTRLTVV.